This passage covers 27 T cell receptor beta chains from one sample sequenced in a study of T cell responses to AZD1222 COVID-19 vaccine. The repertoire was sequenced with immunoSEQ multiplex PCR; TCRdb's copy has only in-frame clones and lacks some. Among 90,000 to 120,000 clones listed, approximately 89% were seen once. The sample consisted of peripheral blood, taken on day 0 of MenACWY control vaccination. The receptors stem from an adult in good health.

V is TRBV29-1 and J is TRBJ2-1, with 11 bases that match TRBD1. Germline-derived CDR1 and CDR2 are SQVTM and ANQGSEA. Unmatched junction bases numbered 9, after V lost 7 bases and J lost 4 bases. This CDR3 has 15 amino acids. CDR3 protein: CSAADRDRGYNEQFF. The CDR3 DNA follows: TGCAGCGCTGCCGACCGGGACAGGGGGTACAATGAGCAGTTCTTC.

This clone was recorded once. The chain has TRBV30 and TRBJ2-2, with no clear D. This CDR3 is 11 amino acids long. The germline CDR1 and CDR2 sequences are GTSNPN and SVGIG (reference sequence). V lost 0 bases to trimming and J lost 6 bases, with 2 bases between them. CDR3 region: CAWSVPGELFF. The CDR3 bases are TGTGCCTGGAGTGTACCCGGGGAGCTGTTTTTT.

CDR3 in DNA: TGTGCCAGCAGCCAATACCGGGACAGTCGGAACACTGAAGCTTTCTTT. Protein product: CASSQYRDSRNTEAFF. The V and J genes are TRBV11-1 and TRBJ1-1; 7 bases are a match to TRBD1. Germline V gives CDR1 SGHAT, CDR2 FQDESV (reference sequence). After removal of 5 bases from V and 1 base from J, the junction contained 10 bases not matched to a gene. The CDR3 spans 16 residues.

This chain uses TRBV5-5 with TRBJ1-1, with D perhaps TRBD1 (6 bases). Trimming pared 5 bases from V and 11 bases from J, leaving 13 bases between. In germline, CDR1 is SGHKS, CDR2 YYEKEE (reference sequence). CDR3 size: 11 residues. The CDR3: CASSYWGAAFF. CDR3 in DNA: TGTGCCAGCAGTTACTGGGGGGCGGCTTTCTTT.

The rearrangement joins TRBV28 to TRBJ1-2; tentatively, D is TRBD1 (6 bases). The germline CDR1 and CDR2 sequences are MDHEN and SYDVKM. Trimming removed 2 bases from V and 5 bases from J, with 18 bases in between. The CDR3 spans 16 residues. CDR3: CASSLRDIRGGYGYTF. CDR3 nucleotide sequence: TGTGCCAGCAGTTTACGGGACATCCGAGGGGGTTATGGCTACACCTTC.

This sequence joins TRBV19 and TRBJ1-5; D unclear. From germline, CDR1 is LNHDA and CDR2 SQIVND (reference sequence). The CDR3 runs 15 residues. Trimming pared 3 bases from V and 2 bases from J, leaving 11 bases between. CDR3 nucleotides: TGTGCCAGTAGTATTACGGGAGTCGGCAATCAGCCCCAGCATTTT. Translating gives CASSITGVGNQPQHF.

A word on this clone: The DNA is omitted, as the CDR3 cannot be located on it reliably, and the CDR3 follows TCRdb's listing. The chain links TRBV11-2 to TRBJ1-1; the D call in the table, TRBD1, was not verified against the DNA. The V gene's germline CDR1 is SGHAT and CDR2 FQNNGV. From its first to its last residue, the CDR3 has 18 amino acids. CDR3: CASSLGVRARARNTEAFF.

The CDR3 protein is CAIREPGYEQYF. The CDR3, as DNA: TGTGCCATCAGGGAACCGGGTTACGAGCAGTACTTC. The rearrangement uses TRBV10-3 and TRBJ2-7, with no clear D. The CDR3 contains 12 residues. In germline, CDR1 is ENHRY, CDR2 SYGVKD. Trimming cost V 6 bases and J 4 bases, with 10 bases left between them.

The V call is TRBV19, the J call TRBJ2-7; 8 bases align to TRBD2. V shed 3 bases, J shed 9 bases, and the junction held 13 bases outside the gene matches. The CDR3 loop spans 15 amino acids. Germline assignment: CDR1 LNHDA and CDR2 SQIVND (reference sequence). CDR3 sequence (DNA): TGTGCCAGTAGTATTTCGGCGGGGGGTCCTGCGGTGCAGTACTTC. Its protein is CASSISAGGPAVQYF. Variable domain in full (rest from reference TRBV19 and TRBJ2-7): DGGITQSPKYLFRKEGQNVTLSCEQNLNHDAMYWYRQDPGQGLRLIYYSQIVNDFQKGDIAEGYSVSREKKESFPLTVTSAQKNPTAFYLCASSISAGGPAVQYFGPGTRLTVT.

This clone was observed a few times. The gene calls are TRBV5-1 and TRBJ2-1; D is possibly TRBD2 (7 bases). The length of the CDR3 is 15 residues. CDR1 and CDR2 (germline): SGHRS, YFSETQ. Trimming took 1 base from V and 2 from J, leaving 10 bases between them. CDR3: CASSLRGGPYNEQFF. The CDR3 DNA follows: TGCGCCAGCAGCTTGAGGGGGGGCCCCTACAATGAGCAGTTCTTC.

The chain combines TRBV5-1 with TRBJ1-4; 7 bases map to TRBD1. This CDR3 has 14 amino acids. CDR1 and CDR2 from the germline V gene are SGHRS and YFSETQ. V lost 4 bases and J lost 5; bases outside the gene matches: 5. The CDR3 is CASSPQGTNEKLFF. The CDR3 DNA reads as TGCGCCAGCAGCCCACAGGGGACAAATGAAAAACTGTTTTTT.

The CDR3 DNA reads TGCGCCAGCAGCCGTATACAGGGAACTGAAGCTTTCTTT. It codes for CASSRIQGTEAFF. The V and J genes are TRBV4-1 and TRBJ1-1; weak D call: TRBD1 (6 bases). CDR1 is MGHRA and CDR2 is YSYEKL in the germline V gene. This CDR3 spans 13 amino acids. Between the trimmed V and J ends, which lost 4 bases and 5 bases, there was a span of 11 bases.

The V call is TRBV6-5, the J call TRBJ2-3; 7 positions agree with TRBD2. Germline lookup yields CDR1 MNHEY and CDR2 SVGAGI. The J segment lost 4 bases and the V segment lost 7 bases, leaving 8 bases of the junction unmatched. The CDR3 runs 14 residues. The CDR3 sequence: CASNGGGDADTQYF. The CDR3 region has the DNA TGTGCCAGCAACGGTGGGGGGGACGCAGATACGCAGTATTTT.

The chain is built from TRBV9 and TRBJ1-5, with D perhaps matching TRBD1 (6 bases). The V end lost 3 bases, the J end lost 0 bases, and 10 bases lay between the germline ends. The germline V gene encodes CDR1 SGDLS and CDR2 YYNGEE. The CDR3 totals 15 residues. CDR3 sequence (DNA): TGTGCCAGCAGCGCGGACAGCGCTAGCAATCAGCCCCAGCATTTT. Residues: CASSADSASNQPQHF.

This sequence joins TRBV19 and TRBJ1-1, with 7 bases identical to TRBD1. In germline, CDR1 is LNHDA, CDR2 SQIVND (reference sequence). V gave up 5 bases and J gave up 5 bases; unmatched junction bases: 5. This CDR3 comprises 13 residues. The CDR3 protein is CASSRQGKTEAFF. The CDR3 DNA reads as TGTGCCAGTAGTCGACAGGGAAAAACTGAAGCTTTCTTT.

The CDR3: CASSLGTGGYRIEAFF. Here the CDR3 DNA reads TGCGCCAGCAGCTTGGGGACAGGGGGCTATCGTATTGAAGCTTTCTTT. J is TRBJ1-1 and V is TRBV5-1; 11 nucleotides align to TRBD1. CDR1 SGHRS and CDR2 YFSETQ come from the germline V gene. The CDR3 length is 16 residues. V lost 0 bases, J lost 7 bases, and 8 bases stayed unmatched.

The chain joins TRBV24-1 to TRBJ2-3; 11 bases map to TRBD2. This CDR3 region has 16 residues. Germline lookup yields CDR1 KGHDR and CDR2 SFDVKD. J lost 3 bases, V lost 3 bases, and 4 bases had no gene match. CDR3 sequence (DNA): TGTGCCACCAGTGATCTGACTAGCGGGGTTACAGATACGCAGTATTTT. Amino acid sequence: CATSDLTSGVTDTQYF.

Only a few counts were recorded for this clone. This rearrangement joins TRBV7-2 to TRBJ1-2; no firm D call. V dropped 2 bases and J dropped 7 bases, with 5 bases sitting between them. CDR3 length: 11 residues. CDR1 and CDR2 (germline): SGHTA, FQGNSA. The CDR3 bases are TGTGCCAGCAGCTTATGGGCTGGCTACACCTTC. It is translated as CASSLWAGYTF.

This chain connects TRBV14 to TRBJ1-6, with a weak D call TRBD1 (6 bases). There are 17 residues in the CDR3. Germline CDR1 reads SGHDN; CDR2 reads FVKESK. Trimming shortened V by 4 bases and J by 9 bases, and 22 bases separated the two germline ends. The CDR3 DNA sequence: TGTGCCAGCAGCCGCTCGGGACAAGTTAATTCGGGTTCACCCCTCCACTTT. Its protein is CASSRSGQVNSGSPLHF. Together with reference TRBV14 and TRBJ1-6, the CDR3 gives the full variable domain: EAGVTQFPSHSVIEKGQTVTLRCDPISGHDNLYWYRRVMGKEIKFLLHFVKESKQDESGMPNNRFLAERTGGTYSTLKVQPAELEDSGVYFCASSRSGQVNSGSPLHFGNGTRLTVT.

The chain joins TRBV5-1 to TRBJ2-7; D might be TRBD1 (6 bases). Looked up from germline, CDR1 is SGHRS and CDR2 is YFSETQ. The CDR3 is 13 amino acids. V lost 7 bases and J lost 4, with 15 bases in between. DNA for the CDR3: TGCGCCAGCTGCTATCAGGGGAGTTACGAGCAGTACTTC. It codes for CASCYQGSYEQYF.

The rearrangement joins TRBV10-3 to TRBJ2-5; D might be TRBD2 (6 bases). Germline CDR1 is ENHRY and CDR2 is SYGVKD. The CDR3 is 12 residues long. The V end lost 6 bases, the J end lost 7 bases, and 12 bases lay between the germline ends. The CDR3 protein is CAIRGVEGTQYF. CDR3 coding DNA: TGTGCCATCAGAGGGGTGGAGGGGACCCAGTACTTC.

The chain recombines TRBV24-1 with TRBJ2-1; 7 bases are a match to TRBD1. V was pared by 2 bases and J by 7 bases, with 7 bases of the junction left unmatched. Germline assignment: CDR1 KGHDR and CDR2 SFDVKD. This CDR3 has 15 amino acids. The CDR3 reads CATSDSDRVVNEQFF. The CDR3 DNA reads as TGTGCCACCAGTGATTCCGACAGGGTAGTAAATGAGCAGTTCTTC.

The chain uses TRBV18 and TRBJ1-3; D call uncertain. Trimming took 1 base from V and 1 from J, leaving 11 bases between them. The CDR3 totals 16 residues. Per germline, CDR1 KGHSH and CDR2 LQKENI. The CDR3: CASSPQGVLSGNTIYF. The CDR3 DNA follows: TGTGCCAGCTCACCACAGGGAGTTCTTTCTGGAAACACCATATATTTT.

The genes are TRBV19 and TRBJ2-7, with D perhaps TRBD2 (5 bases). The CDR3 length is 16 residues. Deletions cut 3 bases from V and 6 bases from J, with 21 bases between. Germline V CDR1 and CDR2: LNHDA, SQIVND (reference sequence). In DNA form, the CDR3 reads TGTGCCAGTAGTATCCTCCCCCGGACTTTAACGCGCGAGCAGTACTTC. Translated, it gives CASSILPRTLTREQYF.

This clone was counted once. This chain connects TRBV7-3 to TRBJ2-2; 10 bases are shared with TRBD1. The CDR3 sequence is 17 residues long. Germline lookup yields CDR1 SGHTA and CDR2 FQGTGA. V trimming: 4 bases; J trimming: 5 bases; junction bases outside the gene matches: 10. CDR3 sequence: CASSSSTGGPSTGELFF. Written as DNA, the CDR3 is TGTGCCAGCAGCTCTTCGACAGGGGGCCCGTCTACCGGGGAGCTGTTTTTT.

The genes are TRBV4-1 and TRBJ2-2, with TRBD2 matching 10 bases. This CDR3 has 17 amino acids. CDR1 MGHRA and CDR2 YSYEKL come from the germline V gene. V was pared by 0 bases and J by 6 bases, with 7 bases of the junction left unmatched. The chain's CDR3 is CASSQDTSGGAPGELFF. CDR3 in DNA: TGCGCCAGCAGCCAAGATACCAGCGGGGGGGCGCCCGGGGAGCTGTTTTTT.

This chain connects TRBV6-5 to TRBJ2-7; no reliable D call. The CDR3 loop spans 14 amino acids. Germline V CDR1 and CDR2: MNHEY, SVGAGI. Deletions cut 7 bases from V and 1 base from J, with 14 bases between. CDR3 sequence (DNA): TGTGCCAGCACCATCGCGGAAGGGTCCTACGAGCAGTACTTC. This translates into CASTIAEGSYEQYF.